This TCR beta chain was documented in a study of technical replicates of blood from a few donors. TCRdb's table, derived via immunoSEQ multiplex PCR, lists solely in-frame clones and lacks some. This sample has about 97,000 clones, with about 96% found just once. The CDR3 covers 16 residues. Per germline, CDR1 SGDLS and CDR2 YYNGEE. J was trimmed by 1 base and V by 4 bases; bases with no gene match: 6. The sample consisted of T cells isolated from PBMCs. The gene calls are TRBV9 and TRBJ2-3, with TRBD2 matching over 10 bases. The clonotype was recovered from a human donor in good health. CDR3 DNA: TGTGCCAGCAGCTCTCTAGGGACTAGCGGCACAGATACGCAGTATTTT. This gives the protein CASSSLGTSGTDTQYF.